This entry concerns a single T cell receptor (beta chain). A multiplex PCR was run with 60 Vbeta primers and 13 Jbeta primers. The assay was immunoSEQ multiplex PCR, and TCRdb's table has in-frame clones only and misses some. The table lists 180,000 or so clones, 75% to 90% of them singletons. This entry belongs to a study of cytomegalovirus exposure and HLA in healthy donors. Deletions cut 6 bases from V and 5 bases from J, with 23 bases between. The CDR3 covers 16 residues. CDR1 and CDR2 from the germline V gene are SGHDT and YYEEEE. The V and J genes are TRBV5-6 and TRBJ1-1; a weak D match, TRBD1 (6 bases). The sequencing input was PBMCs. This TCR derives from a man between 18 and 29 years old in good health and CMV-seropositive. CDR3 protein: CASTWPGGEVGTEAFF. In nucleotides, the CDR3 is TGTGCCAGCACCTGGCCGGGGGGCGAGGTTGGAACTGAAGCTTTCTTT.